Shown below are 29 T cell receptor beta chains from a single sample sequenced in a study of OX40 agonist ivuxolimab in advanced cancers. Sequenced by immunoSEQ multiplex PCR; TCRdb stores in-frame clones only, minus some. The profile shows 40,000 to 60,000 clones, about nine tenths of them singletons. Sequenced here: CD4+ or CD8+ T cells sorted from blood, sampled in a trial of the OX40 agonist ivuxolimab. These receptors all come from an adult with an advanced solid tumor such as melanoma, head and neck, liver or kidney cancer.

The J gene is TRBJ2-3, the V gene TRBV7-8; D unclear. Germline lookup yields CDR1 SGHVS and CDR2 FQNEAQ. The CDR3 totals 13 residues. V lost 5 bases to trimming and J lost 6 bases, with 12 bases between them. CDR3 protein: CASSQGREDTQYF. The DNA for the CDR3 is TGTGCCAGCAGCCAAGGAAGAGAGGATACGCAGTATTTT.

The chain is built from TRBV11-1 and TRBJ2-1; 7 bases map to TRBD2. Germline values: CDR1 SGHAT, CDR2 FQDESV (reference sequence). This CDR3 has 17 amino acids. V shed 5 bases, J shed 2 bases, and the junction held 12 bases outside the gene matches. CDR3 amino acids: CASSRSGAGFTYNEQFF. The CDR3 DNA follows: TGTGCCAGCAGCCGCAGCGGGGCGGGGTTTACCTACAATGAGCAGTTCTTC.

The chain is built from TRBV5-6 and TRBJ2-2; 7 positions agree with TRBD1. The junction had 10 bases not matched to a gene; V was cut back by 1 base and J by 4 bases. The CDR3 consists of 17 residues. Germline CDR1 is SGHDT and CDR2 is YYEEEE. This CDR3 is CASSLRRGGAFTGELFF. CDR3 nucleotides: TGTGCCAGCAGCTTGAGAAGAGGGGGCGCTTTCACCGGGGAGCTGTTTTTT.

This chain joins TRBV2 and TRBJ2-4; D may correspond to TRBD1 or TRBD2 (6 bases each). The CDR3 has 16 residues. Germline lookup yields CDR1 SNHLY and CDR2 FYNNEI. Trimming cost V 7 bases and J 0 bases, with 16 bases left between them. CDR3 nucleotide sequence: TGTGCCAGCACCGGGGGCACCGGAATAGCCAAAAACATTCAGTACTTC. Translating gives CASTGGTGIAKNIQYF.

The J gene is TRBJ1-6, the V gene TRBV18; D call uncertain. The CDR3 covers 15 residues. The germline V and J ends were trimmed by 0 bases and 1 base, with 4 bases remaining between them. Germline CDR1 and CDR2: KGHSH and LQKENI. In nucleotides, the CDR3 is TGTGCCAGCTCACCACCGGAGTCCTATAATTCACCCCTCCACTTT. Translating gives CASSPPESYNSPLHF. Full variable domain (outside the CDR3, taken from reference TRBV18 and TRBJ1-6): NAGVMQNPRHLVRRRGQEARLRCSPMKGHSHVYWYRQLPEEGLKFMVYLQKENIIDESGMPKERFSAEFPKEGPSILRIQQVVRGDSAAYFCASSPPESYNSPLHFGNGTRLTVT.

This clone was detected a few times. The chain recombines TRBV19 with TRBJ1-5; 12 bases are a match to TRBD1. The CDR3 spans 16 residues. V shed 4 bases and J 2 bases; nucleotides not matched to a gene: 3. The V gene's germline CDR1 is LNHDA and CDR2 SQIVND (reference sequence). CDR3: CASSSRDRGRNQPQHF. DNA for the CDR3: TGTGCCAGTAGTAGTCGGGACAGGGGGCGCAATCAGCCCCAGCATTTT.

This clone has a handful of counts. The genes are TRBV29-1 and TRBJ2-6; D perhaps matches TRBD2 (6 bases). Germline V gene data show CDR1 as SQVTM and CDR2 as ANQGSEA. Trimming took 6 bases from V and 1 from J, leaving 10 bases between them. This CDR3 spans 14 amino acids. CDR3 nucleotide sequence: TGCAGCGTCCTCGGAGGGTCTGGGGCCAACGTCCTGACTTTC. It translates to CSVLGGSGANVLTF.

The V gene is TRBV28, the J gene TRBJ2-3; no definite D call. The CDR3 is made up of 12 amino acids. Trimming stripped 6 bases from V and 3 bases from J, with 7 bases between. Per germline, CDR1 MDHEN and CDR2 SYDVKM. The CDR3: CASRKGTDTQYF. The CDR3 coding sequence is TGTGCCAGCAGGAAGGGTACAGATACGCAGTATTTT.

V gene TRBV5-1 combines with J gene TRBJ2-7; 10 bases map to TRBD2. V was clipped by 4 bases and J by 6 bases; unmatched bases: 19. Germline V lookup: CDR1 SGHRS, CDR2 YFSETQ. This CDR3 region has 18 residues. The CDR3 here is CASSPRGRDTSGAGEQYF. DNA for the CDR3: TGCGCCAGCAGCCCCCGAGGCAGGGACACTAGCGGGGCGGGCGAGCAGTACTTC.

This chain connects TRBV27 to TRBJ1-1; 7 nucleotides align to TRBD1. The germline CDR1 and CDR2 sequences are MNHEY and SMNVEV (reference sequence). V lost 3 bases to trimming and J lost 5 bases; unmatched junction nucleotides: 12. This CDR3 spans 16 amino acids. This CDR3 reads CASSLREGQGGTEAFF. The CDR3 DNA is TGTGCCAGCAGTTTGCGGGAGGGGCAGGGGGGAACTGAAGCTTTCTTT.

CDR3 DNA sequence: TGTGCCAGTAGTCCGTACAGGGGCGGCGGGATAACCTCTGGGGCCAACGTCCTGACTTTC. The encoded protein is CASSPYRGGGITSGANVLTF. This chain joins TRBV19 and TRBJ2-6, with D perhaps matching TRBD1 (7 bases). Germline lookup yields CDR1 LNHDA and CDR2 SQIVND (reference sequence). V lost 5 bases to trimming and J lost 0 bases, with 23 bases between them. This CDR3 contains 20 residues.

V usage is TRBV21-1 and J usage is TRBJ2-7; TRBD2 reflects the table's D call only, with no check against the DNA. TRBV21-1 constitutes a pseudogene. There are 16 residues in the CDR3. The CDR3 spells CASIYPSSGPPYEQYF. In nucleotides, the CDR3 is TGTGCCAGCATCTACCCCTCTAGCGGGCCCCCCTACGAGCAGTACTTC.

The J gene is TRBJ1-1, the V gene TRBV6-1; D is uncertain. Germline CDR1 is MNHNS and CDR2 is SASEGT. There are 16 residues in the CDR3. V lost 2 bases, J lost 5 bases, and 18 bases lay in between. CDR3 loop: CASSEQPIGGGTEAFF. CDR3 bases: TGTGCCAGCAGTGAACAGCCTATTGGAGGAGGGACTGAAGCTTTCTTT.

In this sample, this clone turned up a few times. The chain employs TRBV28 and TRBJ1-3; no definite D call. The CDR3 extends over 13 amino acids. V gave up 4 bases and J gave up 0 bases, with 4 bases separating them. CDR1 and CDR2 from the germline V gene are MDHEN and SYDVKM. The CDR3 DNA sequence: TGTGCCAGCAGTTGGGGCTCTGGAAACACCATATATTTT. Encoded protein: CASSWGSGNTIYF.

The chain has TRBV7-3 and TRBJ2-7, with 7 bases matching TRBD1. V shed 2 bases and J 7 bases; nucleotides not matched to a gene: 5. The CDR3 totals 13 residues. Germline-derived CDR1 and CDR2 are SGHTA and FQGTGA. The CDR3 DNA sequence: TGTGCCAGCAGCTTACTACAGGGGCGGGAGCAGTACTTC. Amino acids: CASSLLQGREQYF.

This clone was picked up one time. V gene TRBV5-5 combines with J gene TRBJ2-1, with D tentatively TRBD1 (6 bases). Germline V gene sequence: CDR1 SGHKS, CDR2 YYEKEE (reference sequence). Trimming took off 3 bases at V and 4 bases at J, with 11 bases between the two ends. The CDR3 consists of 14 residues. The CDR3 here is CASSSGTLYNEQFF. The CDR3 coding sequence is TGTGCCAGCAGCTCCGGGACACTGTACAATGAGCAGTTCTTC.

V and J are TRBV7-3 and TRBJ2-1; D is possibly TRBD2 (5 bases). Trimming pared 6 bases from V and 0 bases from J, leaving 15 bases between. There are 16 residues in the CDR3. In germline, CDR1 is SGHTA, CDR2 FQGTGA. The CDR3 DNA is TGTGCCAGCAGTATCGGGTGGAGGAGCTCCTACAATGAGCAGTTCTTC. Translation: CASSIGWRSSYNEQFF.

This chain joins TRBV19 and TRBJ2-2; 9 nucleotides align to TRBD1. The CDR3 has 18 amino acids. Unmatched junction bases numbered 11, after V lost 5 bases and J lost 1 base. The germline V gene encodes CDR1 LNHDA and CDR2 SQIVND (reference sequence). DNA for the CDR3: TGTGCCAGTAGTCCCCCTTCCCCGGGACAGGGGAACACCGGGGAGCTGTTTTTT. Encoded protein: CASSPPSPGQGNTGELFF.

The V gene is TRBV28, the J gene TRBJ1-3; D might be TRBD1 (6 bases). Germline V gene data show CDR1 as MDHEN and CDR2 as SYDVKM. Trimming took off 2 bases at V and 0 bases at J, with 8 bases between the two ends. The CDR3 has 15 residues. In DNA form, the CDR3 reads TGTGCCAGCAGTTTAGCGACAGGCTCTGGAAACACCATATATTTT. Protein: CASSLATGSGNTIYF.

The chain employs TRBV5-4 and TRBJ2-7; no clear D. With 6 bases removed from V and 0 bases from J, the gap between germline ends came to 13 bases. CDR1 is SGHNT, CDR2 YYREEE, per germline (reference sequence). The CDR3 covers 14 residues. The CDR3 protein is CASTSPSNSYEQYF. Written as DNA, the CDR3 is TGTGCCAGCACATCCCCGTCAAACTCCTACGAGCAGTACTTC.

V usage is TRBV7-2 and J usage is TRBJ1-2, with D hard to call. Germline CDR1 SGHTA, CDR2 FQGNSA. The CDR3 is made up of 12 amino acids. Trimming pared 3 bases from V and 8 bases from J, leaving 10 bases between. CDR3 sequence: CASSFNLGGYTF. DNA of the CDR3: TGTGCCAGCAGCTTTAATCTGGGGGGCTACACCTTC.

The V call is TRBV28, the J call TRBJ1-5; D gene ambiguous. This CDR3 contains 17 residues. V was pared by 7 bases and J by 0 bases, with 19 bases between. Germline CDR1 is MDHEN and CDR2 is SYDVKM. CDR3 sequence (DNA): TGTGCCAGCACCCTCACCGACGGACGGTATAGCAATCAGCCCCAGCATTTT. It encodes CASTLTDGRYSNQPQHF. Based on the CDR3 plus reference TRBV28 and TRBJ1-5, the full variable domain is DVKVTQSSRYLVKRTGEKVFLECVQDMDHENMFWYRQDPGLGLRLIYFSYDVKMKEKGDIPEGYSVSREKKERFSLILESASTNQTSMYLCASTLTDGRYSNQPQHFGDGTRLSIL.

The J gene is TRBJ2-1, the V gene TRBV10-2; 7 nucleotides agree with TRBD2. V trimming: 6 bases; J trimming: 5 bases; junction bases outside the gene matches: 10. This CDR3 region has 15 residues. Germline V gene sequence: CDR1 WSHSY, CDR2 SAAADI. For the CDR3, the DNA is TGCGCCAGCAGCCCTCTAGCGGCGCTGGACAATGAGCAGTTCTTC. It is translated as CASSPLAALDNEQFF.

CDR3 bases: TGCGCCAGCAGTGAGTCAGTGAGTGGCCCAGATACGCAGTATTTT. This sequence encodes CASSESVSGPDTQYF. The chain recombines TRBV10-1 with TRBJ2-3, with D hard to call. Trimming shortened V by 0 bases and J by 4 bases, and 11 bases separated the two germline ends. Per germline, CDR1 WNHNN and CDR2 SYGVQD (reference sequence). CDR3 length equals 15 residues.

This chain joins TRBV7-3 and TRBJ2-2; TRBD1 agrees at 9 bases. This CDR3 contains 14 residues. Trimming at V came to 5 bases and at J to 7 bases, leaving 5 bases not matched to a gene. The germline CDR1 and CDR2 sequences are SGHTA and FQGTGA. CDR3 protein: CASSPTGGIGELFF. CDR3 sequence (DNA): TGTGCCAGCAGCCCGACAGGGGGTATCGGGGAGCTGTTTTTT.

This chain uses TRBV9 with TRBJ1-2; 8 bases line up with TRBD1. The V and J ends lost 3 bases and 2 bases, in that order; junction bases with no gene match: 3. This CDR3 contains 14 residues. Germline lookup yields CDR1 SGDLS and CDR2 YYNGEE. CDR3: CASSDGQGNYGYTF. The CDR3 nucleotides are TGTGCCAGCAGCGACGGACAGGGCAACTATGGCTACACCTTC. Based on the CDR3 plus reference TRBV9 and TRBJ1-2, the full variable domain is DSGVTQTPKHLITATGQRVTLRCSPRSGDLSVYWYQQSLDQGLQFLIQYYNGEERAKGNILERFSAQQFPDLHSELNLSSLELGDSALYFCASSDGQGNYGYTFGSGTRLTVV.

This clone was seen more than once but under ten times. The rearrangement joins TRBV30 to TRBJ1-1; tentative D call: TRBD1 (5 bases). Germline V gene sequence: CDR1 GTSNPN, CDR2 SVGIG (reference sequence). This CDR3 is built from 15 residues. V lost 3 bases and J lost 0, with 14 bases in between. CDR3 loop: CAWSPWGGLNTEAFF. The CDR3 region has the DNA TGTGCCTGGAGCCCCTGGGGGGGATTGAACACTGAAGCTTTCTTT.

This clone was recorded a few times. The chain links TRBV5-1 to TRBJ2-1; no reliable D call. This CDR3 contains 16 residues. V dropped 0 bases and J dropped 9 bases, with 19 bases sitting between them. Germline CDR1 and CDR2: SGHRS and YFSETQ. This CDR3 is CASSLDLRTFVSEQFF. CDR3 in DNA: TGCGCCAGCAGCTTGGACCTCCGGACCTTCGTTTCTGAGCAGTTCTTC.

The V call is TRBV7-2, the J call TRBJ1-5; 9 positions match TRBD1. The V segment lost 5 bases and the J segment 0 bases; nucleotides outside the gene matches: 11. CDR3 length: 18 amino acids. Germline V gene sequence: CDR1 SGHTA, CDR2 FQGNSA. The CDR3 sequence: CASSLQGALPYSNQPQHF. CDR3 DNA sequence: TGTGCCAGCAGCCTACAGGGGGCACTACCTTATAGCAATCAGCCCCAGCATTTT.